This T cell receptor beta chain originates from a study of regulatory T cells in long-lasting Graves disease. This clonotype was detected many times. Its antigen is still unknown. Study outcomes and limitations: The TCR repertoire of persistent Graves' patients was less diverse than that of newly diagnosed ones.

Combining iRepertoire HTBI primers with Arm-PCR of CDR3 regions, the authors built TCR beta libraries. TCRdb re-derived calls from the multiplex PCR reads in MiXCR, one entry per CDR3 protein. The table has about 290,000 distinct CDR3 sequences, roughly a fifth seen once. This sample's time point: persistent/refractory GD, antithyroid drugs over 5 years with positive TRAb. From RNA extracted from PBMCs, the TCR library was made. Xi'an, China, was home to the endocrinology department that provided patients. The input for sequencing was peripheral blood mononuclear cells (PBMCs), taken when the disease was refractory, from a patient treated with antithyroid drugs. The TCR was taken from a female donor with Graves disease.

CDR3 nucleotide sequence: TGTGCCAGCAGAGTCGGTGCTCAGACCCAGTACTTC. It yields the protein CASRVGAQTQYF. The chain uses TRBV7-3 and TRBJ2-5; D gene unclear. The CDR3 runs to 12 residues. The V and J ends lost 6 bases and 6 bases respectively, with 11 bases between them. CDR1 SGHTA and CDR2 FQGTGA come from the germline V gene.